Listed here are 13 T cell receptor beta chains from one sample, sequenced in a study of blood T cell repertoires in COVID-19 (dated by TCRdb to 2020 to 2022). Library method: the immunoSEQ multiplex PCR assay. Entries here come from immuneACCESS through TCRdb and include only in-frame sequences with V and J called. Some clones fail to appear in such tables; in the studies checked, an unresolved V gene covers under half of the shortfall, and the cause of the remainder is unknown. Within this sample are more than 300,000 clones, with nearly 90% of them counted one time only. The ten top clones hold roughly 1% of the sample. Sequenced input: peripheral blood. Receptors originate from a woman between 40 and 55 years old with COVID-19, enrolled during active disease.

The chain uses TRBV5-1 and TRBJ2-1; the match to TRBD2 covers 7 bases. CDR3 size: 17 residues. Unmatched junction bases numbered 6, after V lost 0 bases and J lost 0 bases. Germline V CDR1 and CDR2: SGHRS, YFSETQ. The CDR3: CASSLGLASSSYNEQFF. CDR3 nucleotide sequence: TGCGCCAGCAGCTTGGGACTAGCTTCGAGCTCCTACAATGAGCAGTTCTTC. The full variable domain, rest sourced from reference TRBV5-1 and TRBJ2-1, is KAGVTQTPRYLIKTRGQQVTLSCSPISGHRSVSWYQQTPGQGLQFLFEYFSETQRNKGNFPGRFSGRQFSNSRSEMNVSTLELGDSALYLCASSLGLASSSYNEQFFGPGTRLTVL.

The V and J genes are TRBV9 and TRBJ2-2, with D maybe TRBD2 (6 bases). CDR3 length: 14 amino acids. V was clipped by 2 bases and J by 3 bases, with 8 bases between them. Germline CDR1 is SGDLS and CDR2 is YYNGEE. CDR3 bases: TGTGCCAGCAGCGTTGCGGGGTACACCGGGGAGCTGTTTTTT. This gives the protein CASSVAGYTGELFF.

This chain uses TRBV12-5 with TRBJ2-3; 8 nucleotides line up with TRBD2. Losses at the gene ends were 0 bases for V and 2 bases for J; bases not matched to a gene: 13. Germline lookup yields CDR1 LGHNT and CDR2 FRNRAP. The length of the CDR3 is 19 residues. CDR3 DNA: TGTGCTAGTGGTTTGGTACCCGACGGGAGCGGGGGCCTCACAGATACGCAGTATTTT. Translating gives CASGLVPDGSGGLTDTQYF.

This clone occurred once. The J gene is TRBJ1-2, the V gene TRBV6-5; unclear D gene. This CDR3 region has 14 residues. CDR1 is MNHEY and CDR2 is SVGAGI in the germline V gene. With 6 bases removed from V and 4 bases from J, the gap between germline ends came to 15 bases. The CDR3, as DNA: TGTGCCAGCAGCCCCGGGTCGTGGATCTATGGCTACACCTTC. This encodes CASSPGSWIYGYTF.

This chain uses TRBV5-5 with TRBJ1-4; 7 bases align to TRBD1. Trimming at V came to 4 bases and at J to 8 bases, leaving 5 bases not matched to a gene. In germline, CDR1 is SGHKS, CDR2 YYEKEE (reference sequence). The length of the CDR3 is 13 residues. The CDR3 sequence is CASSQGDSEKLFF. The CDR3 DNA is TGTGCCAGCAGCCAGGGGGATTCGGAAAAACTGTTTTTT.

J is TRBJ2-2 and V is TRBV7-3; D is ambiguous. The CDR3 loop spans 13 amino acids. The germline CDR1 and CDR2 sequences are SGHTA and FQGTGA. Between the trimmed V and J ends, which lost 5 bases and 6 bases, there was a span of 10 bases. DNA for the CDR3: TGTGCCAGCAGCCCCCGCGGCTCCGGGGAGCTGTTTTTT. This gives the protein CASSPRGSGELFF.

The chain employs TRBV19 and TRBJ1-1; D perhaps matches TRBD1 (5 bases). There are 16 residues in the CDR3. CDR1 is LNHDA, CDR2 SQIVND, per germline (reference sequence). The V end was cut by 5 bases, the J end by 0 bases, with 16 bases between. The CDR3 nucleotides read TGTGCCAGTAGTTTCCGGGCAGGGTTCATGAACACTGAAGCTTTCTTT. This gives the protein CASSFRAGFMNTEAFF.

J is TRBJ1-1 and V is TRBV28, with a possible D match to TRBD1 (5 bases). V lost 5 bases to trimming and J lost 10 bases, with 23 bases between them. Germline assignment: CDR1 MDHEN and CDR2 SYDVKM. The CDR3 is 15 amino acids. CDR3 coding DNA: TGTGCCAGCAGTCCGCCTAGTAGCGGGGCCTTGCGAGCTTTCTTT. It specifies CASSPPSSGALRAFF.

This sequence joins TRBV7-2 and TRBJ2-6; D gene ambiguous. The germline V and J ends were trimmed by 1 base and 0 bases, with 4 bases remaining between them. CDR1 SGHTA and CDR2 FQGNSA come from the germline V gene. This CDR3 comprises 15 residues. CDR3 loop: CASSLGNSGANVLTF. DNA for the CDR3: TGTGCCAGCAGCTTAGGTAACTCTGGGGCCAACGTCCTGACTTTC. The complete variable domain, with remaining parts taken from reference TRBV7-2 and TRBJ2-6, reads GAGVSQSPSNKVTEKGKDVELRCDPISGHTALYWYRQSLGQGLEFLIYFQGNSAPDKSGLPSDRFSAERTGGSVSTLTIQRTQQEDSAVYLCASSLGNSGANVLTFGAGSRLTVL.

The chain recombines TRBV19 with TRBJ2-5; the match to TRBD1 covers 7 bases. Germline CDR1 is LNHDA and CDR2 is SQIVND (reference sequence). J lost 5 bases, V lost 5 bases, and 11 bases had no gene match. This CDR3 is built from 15 residues. The CDR3 nucleotides are TGTGCCAGTAGTCACTATGTAAGGGGGCAGGAGACCCAGTACTTC. As protein: CASSHYVRGQETQYF.

V and J are TRBV19 and TRBJ1-6, with TRBD1 as a possible D gene (5 bases). Trimming left V 6 bases short and J 8 bases short, with 11 bases between. Germline V gene sequence: CDR1 LNHDA, CDR2 SQIVND (reference sequence). The CDR3 is 13 residues long. This CDR3 is CASRQGLDSPLHF. CDR3 coding DNA: TGTGCCAGTAGGCAGGGTCTGGATTCACCCCTCCACTTT.

The J gene is TRBJ2-7, the V gene TRBV5-4; 9 positions match TRBD2. CDR3 length: 13 amino acids. The germline V gene encodes CDR1 SGHNT and CDR2 YYREEE (reference sequence). V was pared by 7 bases and J by 2 bases, with 4 bases of the junction left unmatched. CDR3 nucleotides: TGTGCCAGCCGGACTAGCGACGCCTACGAGCAGTACTTC. Amino acid sequence: CASRTSDAYEQYF.

The DNA for the CDR3 is TGTGCTGGGGGGGCTAGCTCCTACAATGAGCAGTTCTTC. It yields the protein CAGGASSYNEQFF. The chain is built from TRBV6-5 and TRBJ2-1, with D possibly TRBD2 on 7 matching bases. CDR1 is MNHEY, CDR2 SVGAGI, per germline. CDR3 length: 13 amino acids.